This T cell receptor (beta chain) was recorded in a study of T-cell reconstitution after alpha-beta-depleted transplantation in children. General study points: Reportedly, only several hundred clones from non-depleted graft cells drove alpha-beta T-cell counts at about two months. Certain patients had high TCRbeta diversity at day 60, and it came from recipient T cells and thymic progenitors that survived. From newly produced T cells came most of the T-cell counts and diversity one year after transplant.

Preparation of the TCRbeta library used unique molecular identifiers. TCRdb recomputed calls from the PCR reads with MiXCR, one row per CDR3 protein. This table has a few hundred thousand distinct CDR3 sequences, roughly 7.8% appearing once. With respect to this clonotype: Its cognate antigen is unknown.

This TCR derives from a female patient between 2 and 15 years old who had a stem cell transplant for Fanconi anemia, so the T cells may come from the graft donor. Sequencing was performed on peripheral blood, taken 360 days after TCRalphabeta/CD19-depleted stem cell transplant.

The CDR3 DNA is TGTGCCAGCAGCCAAACCGGGACTAGCGTGAGCAATGAGCAGTTCTTC. As protein: CASSQTGTSVSNEQFF. The chain links TRBV4-2 to TRBJ2-1; 10 nucleotides line up with TRBD2. CDR1 and CDR2 from the germline V gene are LGHNA and YNFKEQ. This CDR3 is built from 16 residues. The junction had 7 bases not matched to a gene; V was cut back by 2 bases and J by 6 bases.